This TCR beta chain was recorded in a study of monozygotic twins with cystic fibrosis. Unmatched junction bases numbered 3, after V lost 5 bases and J lost 7 bases. Germline CDR1 is SQVTM and CDR2 is ANQGSEA. This CDR3 has 14 residues. Study results and caveats: Co-twins had the most similar V usage for 13 of 16 pairs, J for 8.

Concerning this clone: Its antigen remains unknown.

Using immunoSEQ multiplex PCR, the repertoire was profiled, and TCRdb retains in-frame clones only, with some absent. The table lists 25,000 to 30,000 clones, approximately 96% of them singletons. Sequenced input: blood. V and J are TRBV29-1 and TRBJ2-2; 14 nucleotides align to TRBD2. This TCR came from a girl between 2 and 10 years old with cystic fibrosis. The CDR3 sequence: CSVRGLAGVGELFF. The CDR3 nucleotides read TGCAGCGTTCGGGGACTAGCGGGAGTCGGGGAGCTGTTTTTT.